The sequence of this T cell receptor (beta chain) was determined in a study of T cells after yellow fever vaccination (dated by TCRdb to between 2019 and 2020). The study in broad terms: The SMART-Seq v4 Ultra Low Input RNA kit was used to prepare libraries from fractions with low cell numbers. Two healthy male donors, one aged 18 to 30 and one aged 30 to 40 years, made up the cohort. Bulk PBMC replicates and cell subsets were isolated from blood drawn at multiple timepoints before and after both primary and secondary immunization. Bulk TCR alpha and beta repertoires were sequenced longitudinally to track T-cell clones before and after primary and booster YFV17D yellow fever vaccination.

Synthesis of TCR cDNA relied on 5'RACE template switching, a step that introduced a universal primer site along with unique molecular identifiers. Priming of cDNA synthesis was performed from both the TCR alpha and TCR beta constant segments. Library amplification used two PCR steps, and the second PCR step added sample barcodes and sequencing adapters. Libraries were sequenced on Illumina HiSeq 2500 (2x100 bp) or NovaSeq (2x150 bp). The study's processing was this. MIGEC was used to demultiplex reads and collapse the reads into UMI consensus sequences, and MiXCR was used for V(D)J alignment. Vaccine-responding clonotypes were identified with edgeR using replicate PBMC samples, with FDR below 0.01 and a log2 fold change above 5 up to day 15 being required. Each bulk clonotype received a CD4 or CD8 identity based on whether the sequenced CD4 or CD8 repertoire contained that clonotype at higher abundance. TCRdb trimmed the raw reads at Q25, called clones with MiXCR and kept productive beta chains. A single entry per CDR3 protein holds the most common genes and DNA from its merged rows. The V and J calls come from TCRdb's annotation, not from the publication. Present in this sample are 500,000 to 700,000 distinct CDR3 sequences, roughly a fifth of which were seen just once. 14% of the sample belongs to the ten largest clones.

The investigation overall reported the following: Because abundant contaminating clonotypes from the bulk population could be contained in FACS-sorted repertoires, computational filtering was required. Compared with the primary T-cell response, the secondary T-cell response was faster but weaker, reaching its peak on day 5 rather than on day 15. After the booster, most of the clones that had expanded following primary vaccination were detected again (about 95% of CD4 and more than 85% of CD8), which suggests that memory was broadly maintained. The study included only a couple of donors, which limits how far the findings can be generalized. A small share of clonotypes occurred in both CD4 and CD8 compartments, likely arising from convergent recombination.

Including cysteine and phenylalanine, the CDR3 has 14 amino acids. The CDR3 DNA has 42 bases and is translated from base 1. V loses 10 bases, J loses 2 bases, and the germline ends lie 17 bases apart. Looking up the germline V gene yields CDR1 MNHNS and CDR2 SASEGT. The sample's treatment or condition label, decoded: live attenuated yellow fever vaccine strain. At each blood-draw timepoint, two biological replicates of bulk PBMCs were obtained. PBMCs were isolated from peripheral blood using a standard Ficoll-Paque protocol. TriZol was used to extract RNA from bulk PBMCs, from CD4 and CD8 fractions, and from dextramer-positive and dextramer-negative fractions. This clonotype was counted a few times. Its antigen specificity is not known. No quality values exist for individual bases; no much larger clone is one base distant.

This sequence uses TRBV6-1 and TRBJ1-1; 6 matching bases give a weak D call of TRBD1. This TCR was sampled from a man between 25 and 39 years old who received the YFV17D yellow fever vaccine. Sequenced material: PBMCs, taken 15 days after the yellow fever booster vaccination. The DNA reads TGTGCCACCCGTCCCGGCAGGGGTAACACTGAAGCTTTCTTT. This translates into CATRPGRGNTEAFF.